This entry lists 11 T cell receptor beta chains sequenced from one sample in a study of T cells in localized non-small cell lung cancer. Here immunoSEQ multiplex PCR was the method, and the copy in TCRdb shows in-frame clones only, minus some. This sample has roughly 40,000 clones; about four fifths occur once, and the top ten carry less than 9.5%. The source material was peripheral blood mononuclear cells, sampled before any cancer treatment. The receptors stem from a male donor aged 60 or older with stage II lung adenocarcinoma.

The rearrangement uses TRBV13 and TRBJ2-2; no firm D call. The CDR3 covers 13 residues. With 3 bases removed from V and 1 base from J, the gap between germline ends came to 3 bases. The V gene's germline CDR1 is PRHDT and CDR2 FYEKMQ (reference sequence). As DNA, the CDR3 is TGTGCCAGCAGCTTCGGGAACACCGGGGAGCTGTTTTTT. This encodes CASSFGNTGELFF.

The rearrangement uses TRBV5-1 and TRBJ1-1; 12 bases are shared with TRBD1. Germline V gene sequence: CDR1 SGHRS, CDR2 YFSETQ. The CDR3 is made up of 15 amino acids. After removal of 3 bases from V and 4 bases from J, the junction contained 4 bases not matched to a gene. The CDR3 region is CASSWGQGAITEAFF. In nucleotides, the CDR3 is TGCGCCAGCAGCTGGGGACAGGGGGCGATCACTGAAGCTTTCTTT.

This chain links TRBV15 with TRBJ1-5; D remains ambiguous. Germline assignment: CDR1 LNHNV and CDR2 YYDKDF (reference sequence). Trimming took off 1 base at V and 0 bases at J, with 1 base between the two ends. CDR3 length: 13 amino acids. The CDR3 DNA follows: TGTGCCACCAGCAGAGGTAGCAATCAGCCCCAGCATTTT. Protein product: CATSRGSNQPQHF.

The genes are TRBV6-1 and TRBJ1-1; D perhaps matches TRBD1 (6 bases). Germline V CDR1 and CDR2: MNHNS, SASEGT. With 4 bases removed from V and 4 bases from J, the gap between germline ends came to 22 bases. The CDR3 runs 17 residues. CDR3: CASSAQGTRHRSTEAFF. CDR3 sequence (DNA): TGTGCCAGCAGTGCCCAAGGGACACGACACCGTTCCACTGAAGCTTTCTTT.

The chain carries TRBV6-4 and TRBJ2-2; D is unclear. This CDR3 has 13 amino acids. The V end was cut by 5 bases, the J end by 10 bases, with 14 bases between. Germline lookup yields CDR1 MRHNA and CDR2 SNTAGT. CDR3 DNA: TGTGCCAGCAGTTTATGGACGGGCTCGGAGCTGTTTTTT. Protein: CASSLWTGSELFF.

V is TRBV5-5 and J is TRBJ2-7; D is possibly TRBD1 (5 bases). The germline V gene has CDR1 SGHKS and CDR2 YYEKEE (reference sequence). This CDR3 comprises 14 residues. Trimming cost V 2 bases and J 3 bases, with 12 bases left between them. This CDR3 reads CASSFTRVYYEQYF. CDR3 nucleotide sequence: TGTGCCAGCAGCTTCACCAGGGTTTACTACGAGCAGTACTTC.

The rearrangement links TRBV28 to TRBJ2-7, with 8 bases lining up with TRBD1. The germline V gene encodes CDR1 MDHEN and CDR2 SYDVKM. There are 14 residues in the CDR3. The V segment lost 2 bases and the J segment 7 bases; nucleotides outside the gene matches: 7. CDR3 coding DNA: TGTGCCAGCAGTTTACCCTGGACAGGGCAGGAGCAGTACTTC. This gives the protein CASSLPWTGQEQYF.

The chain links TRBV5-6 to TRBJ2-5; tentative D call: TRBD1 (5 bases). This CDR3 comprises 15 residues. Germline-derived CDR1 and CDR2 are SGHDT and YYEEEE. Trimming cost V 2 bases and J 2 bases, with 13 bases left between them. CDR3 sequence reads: CASSFLGLTQETQYF. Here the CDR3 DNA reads TGTGCCAGCAGCTTCCTGGGGCTAACGCAAGAGACCCAGTACTTC. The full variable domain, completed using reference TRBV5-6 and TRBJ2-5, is DAGVTQSPTHLIKTRGQQVTLRCSPKSGHDTVSWYQQALGQGPQFIFQYYEEEERQRGNFPDRFSGHQFPNYSSELNVNALLLGDSALYLCASSFLGLTQETQYFGPGTRLLVL.

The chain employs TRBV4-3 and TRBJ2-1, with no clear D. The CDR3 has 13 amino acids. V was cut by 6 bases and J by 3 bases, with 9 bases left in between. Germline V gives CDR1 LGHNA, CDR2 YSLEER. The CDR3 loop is CASSSQLYNEQFF. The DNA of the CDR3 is TGCGCCAGCAGTAGCCAGCTCTACAATGAGCAGTTCTTC.

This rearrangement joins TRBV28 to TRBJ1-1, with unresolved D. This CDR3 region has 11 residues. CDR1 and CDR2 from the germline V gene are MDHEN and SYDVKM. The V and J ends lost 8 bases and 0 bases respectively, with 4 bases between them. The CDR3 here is CASRLNTEAFF. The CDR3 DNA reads TGTGCCAGCCGACTGAACACTGAAGCTTTCTTT. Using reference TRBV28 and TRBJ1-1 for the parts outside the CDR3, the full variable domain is DVKVTQSSRYLVKRTGEKVFLECVQDMDHENMFWYRQDPGLGLRLIYFSYDVKMKEKGDIPEGYSVSREKKERFSLILESASTNQTSMYLCASRLNTEAFFGQGTRLTVV.

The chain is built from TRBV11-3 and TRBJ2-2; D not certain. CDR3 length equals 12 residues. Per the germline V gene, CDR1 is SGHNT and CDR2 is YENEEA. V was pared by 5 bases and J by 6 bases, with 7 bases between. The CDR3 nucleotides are TGTGCCAGCAGCCTACTCCCCGGGGAGCTGTTTTTT. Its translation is CASSLLPGELFF.